This T cell receptor beta chain was profiled in a study of blood T cell repertoires in COVID-19. The CDR3 runs 16 residues. Trimming took off 3 bases at V and 2 bases at J, with 16 bases between the two ends. Germline CDR1 and CDR2: MGHRA and YSYEKL. Repertoires were generated with immunoSEQ multiplex PCR, while TCRdb's copy carries only in-frame clones and drops some. This sample has around 220,000 clones; around 87% occur once, and the top ten carry around 16%. The rearrangement joins TRBV4-1 to TRBJ1-2, with a possible D match to TRBD1 (6 bases). The origin of this receptor is a man aged 25-45 years who had been exposed to COVID-19. The sequenced sample consisted of PBMCs or T cells enriched from blood (not recorded which). CDR3 protein: CASSQGGQRKNYGYTF. CDR3 bases: TGCGCCAGCAGCCAGGGGGGGCAGAGAAAAAACTATGGCTACACCTTC.